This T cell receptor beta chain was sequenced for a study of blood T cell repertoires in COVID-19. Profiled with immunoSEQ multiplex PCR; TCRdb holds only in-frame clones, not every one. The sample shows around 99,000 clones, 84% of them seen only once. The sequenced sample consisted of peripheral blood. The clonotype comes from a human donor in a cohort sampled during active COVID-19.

DNA of the CDR3: TGTGCCAGTCATGGCGGGGGCGGTAACTATGGCTACACCTTC. Protein product: CASHGGGGNYGYTF. The J gene is TRBJ1-2, the V gene TRBV2; D is possibly TRBD1 (6 bases). Trimming shortened V by 9 bases and J by 1 base, and 15 bases separated the two germline ends. Germline values: CDR1 SNHLY, CDR2 FYNNEI. The CDR3 covers 14 residues.